Below, 7 T cell receptor beta chains from the same sample are listed, as sequenced in a study of T cells in Graves' hyperthyroidism and ophthalmopathy. There were TCR beta CDR3 regions amplified from RNA transcripts. HTBI primers were used for first-round RT-PCR of the TCR CDR3. TCRdb independently ran MiXCR on the multiplex PCR reads; one entry per CDR3 protein. Here the sample spans approximately 530,000 distinct CDR3 sequences, over 15% being singletons. The sample taken for sequencing was blood. Every receptor here comes from a young woman with Graves' hyperthyroidism.

The chain combines TRBV9 with TRBJ1-2; D remains unclear. The CDR3 runs to 14 residues. CDR1 is SGDLS, CDR2 YYNGEE, per germline. V was shortened by 4 bases and J by 4 bases, with 14 bases between the two germline ends. As DNA, the CDR3 is TGTGCCAGCAGCAGAAATTCAGTAGTCTATGGCTACACCTTC. It encodes CASSRNSVVYGYTF.

V gene TRBV4-3 combines with J gene TRBJ1-2; 7 positions match TRBD1. CDR1 LGHNA and CDR2 YSLEER come from the germline V gene. This CDR3 region has 16 residues. With 1 base clipped from V and 6 bases from J, the junction kept 11 bases outside the gene matches. The CDR3 DNA is TGCGCCAGCAGCCAAGGCATGGTAGGGGGCGCCGATGGCTACACCTTC. Translated, it gives CASSQGMVGGADGYTF.

This clonotype was found a few times. The chain recombines TRBV2 with TRBJ2-2, with 12 bases aligning to TRBD1. V was clipped by 5 bases and J by 3 bases; unmatched bases: 7. Germline lookup yields CDR1 SNHLY and CDR2 FYNNEI. The CDR3 is made up of 17 amino acids. The CDR3 is CASSISGTGGYTGELFF. CDR3 sequence (DNA): TGTGCCAGCAGTATTTCCGGGACAGGGGGCTACACCGGGGAGCTGTTTTTT.

This clonotype occurred many times. This chain joins TRBV6-1 and TRBJ2-1, with 7 bases lining up with TRBD1. Per the germline V gene, CDR1 is MNHNS and CDR2 is SASEGT. This CDR3 has 14 amino acids. J was trimmed by 4 bases and V by 1 base; bases with no gene match: 1. The CDR3 DNA sequence: TGTGCCAGCAGTGAAGGACAGGGTTACAATGAGCAGTTCTTC. Its protein product is CASSEGQGYNEQFF.

The chain links TRBV30 to TRBJ2-3; 7 nucleotides agree with TRBD1. Losses at the gene ends were 3 bases for V and 1 base for J; bases not matched to a gene: 4. Germline V gene lookup returns CDR1 GTSNPN and CDR2 SVGIG (reference sequence). The CDR3 length is 14 residues. The CDR3, as DNA: TGTGCCTGGAGGCCCACAGGGGGCACAGATACGCAGTATTTT. Protein product: CAWRPTGGTDTQYF. The whole variable domain, filled in from reference TRBV30 and TRBJ2-3, reads SQTIHQWPATLVQPVGSPLSLECTVEGTSNPNLYWYRQAAGRGLQLLFYSVGIGQISSEVPQNLSASRPQDRQFILSSKKLLLSDSGFYLCAWRPTGGTDTQYFGPGTRLTVL.

This clonotype was seen repeatedly, ten times or more. The CDR3 region has the DNA TGCAGTGCTTCACTAGCGGGAGGGTTGGGTAGGGAGCTGTTTTTT. It codes for CSASLAGGLGRELFF. This chain links TRBV20-1 with TRBJ2-2; TRBD2 agrees at 13 bases. The CDR3 has 15 amino acids. The ends lost 5 bases at V and 9 bases at J; junction bases unmatched: 9. CDR1 is DFQATT, CDR2 SNEGSKA, per germline (reference sequence).

The chain couples TRBV19 to TRBJ2-2; a possible D gene is TRBD1 (6 bases). This CDR3 is built from 13 residues. Trimming removed 7 bases from V and 5 bases from J, with 11 bases in between. In germline, CDR1 is LNHDA, CDR2 SQIVND (reference sequence). The CDR3 sequence is CASTEGGTGELFF. Written as DNA, the CDR3 is TGTGCCAGTACGGAAGGGGGAACCGGGGAGCTGTTTTTT. The full variable domain, with the rest looked up from reference TRBV19 and TRBJ2-2, is DGGITQSPKYLFRKEGQNVTLSCEQNLNHDAMYWYRQDPGQGLRLIYYSQIVNDFQKGDIAEGYSVSREKKESFPLTVTSAQKNPTAFYLCASTEGGTGELFFGEGSRLTVL.